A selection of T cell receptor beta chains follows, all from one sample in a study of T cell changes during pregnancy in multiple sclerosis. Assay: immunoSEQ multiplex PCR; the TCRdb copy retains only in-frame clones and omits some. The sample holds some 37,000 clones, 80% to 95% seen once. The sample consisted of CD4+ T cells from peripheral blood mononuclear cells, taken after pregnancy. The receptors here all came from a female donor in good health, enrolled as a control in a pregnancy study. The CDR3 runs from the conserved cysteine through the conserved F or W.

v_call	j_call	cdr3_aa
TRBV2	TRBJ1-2	CASFSLPGQDIVGGYTF
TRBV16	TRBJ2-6	CASSQSGTSSSGANVLTF
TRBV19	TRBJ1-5	CASTLEEGIGNQPQHF
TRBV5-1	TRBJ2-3	CASTGLAGSDTQYF
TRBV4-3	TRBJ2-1	CASSQVWGGVNEQFF
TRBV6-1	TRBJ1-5	CASSELGKNQPQHF
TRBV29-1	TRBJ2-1	CSSSGQWDNEQFF
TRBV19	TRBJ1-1	CASSISGGGRDEAFF
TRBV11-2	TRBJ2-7	CASSFIGGWMGEQYF
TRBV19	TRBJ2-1	CASSLGTAFHGEQFF
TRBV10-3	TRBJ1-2	CAISGGSEYGYTF
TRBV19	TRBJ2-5	CASSIGATSRETQYF
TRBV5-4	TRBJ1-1	CASSFRGSEAFF
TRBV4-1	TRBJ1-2	CASSQAAGDGYTF
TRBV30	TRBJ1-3	CAWRGPRVRDSGNTIYF
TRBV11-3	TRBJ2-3	CASSWTSGVHDTQYF
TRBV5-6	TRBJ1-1	CASSWGTGEAFF
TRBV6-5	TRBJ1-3	CASGLSSGNTIYF
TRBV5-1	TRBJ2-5	CASSLALAGGETQYF
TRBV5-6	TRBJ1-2	CASSVSPGQIYGYTF
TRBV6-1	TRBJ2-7	CASIRDPYEQYF
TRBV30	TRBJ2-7	CAWSRTPGGLSYEQYF
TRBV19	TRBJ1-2	CASIQTGAVYGYTF
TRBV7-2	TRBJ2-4	CAVRQGVGIQYF
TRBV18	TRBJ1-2	CASSPFGQGKNSYTF
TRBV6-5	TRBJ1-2	CASSRPGGGYTF
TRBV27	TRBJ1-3	CASSSGTPRSGNTIYF
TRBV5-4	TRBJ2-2	CASSPTSGGTGELFF
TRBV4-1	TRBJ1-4	CASSQPDRDNEKLFF
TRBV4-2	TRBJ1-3	CASSQDYGGTFSGNTIYF
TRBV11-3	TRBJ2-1	CASSFWGPEQFF
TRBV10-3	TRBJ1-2	CAITTTGRGYTF
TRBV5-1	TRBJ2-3	CASSTDSLATDTQYF
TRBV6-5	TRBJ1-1	CASSYEGAGTEAFF
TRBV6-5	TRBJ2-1	CASAQGAQNEQFF
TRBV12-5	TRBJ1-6	CASGLGERSPLHF
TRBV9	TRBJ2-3	CASSLGLQTDTQYF
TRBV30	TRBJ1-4	CAWSVRRVEEKLFF
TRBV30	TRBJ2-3	CAWTLRETDTQYF
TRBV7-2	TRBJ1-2	CASSLDTYGYTF
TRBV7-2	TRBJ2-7	CASQGISYEQYF
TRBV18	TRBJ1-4	CASSPNGFEKLFF
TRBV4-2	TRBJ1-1	CASSQDRGLSLEAFF
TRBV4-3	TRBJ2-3	CASSRLAGGADTQYF
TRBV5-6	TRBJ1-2	CASSLPWGTGNYGYTF
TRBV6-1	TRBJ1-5	CASSAVDSGSNQPQHF
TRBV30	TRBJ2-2	CAWDKGAARGTGELFF
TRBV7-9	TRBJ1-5	CASSFGGTDHSNQPQHF